The rows below give T cell receptor beta chains drawn from one sample of a study of blood T cell repertoires in COVID-19. Sequencing used immunoSEQ multiplex PCR; TCRdb keeps in-frame clones, though not all of them. The top ten clones hold around 3.4% of a sample with about 380,000 clones, 85% of them seen once. The specimen sequenced was peripheral blood. Receptors were obtained from a woman aged 18-29 years with acute or convalescent COVID-19. Both conserved end residues are part of each CDR3. A D gene is named only where the DNA matches it firmly. Not all rows give a size; the values are once, few, many and, for expanded clones, a class.

clone size: .
V gene: TRBV5-5
D gene: .
J gene: TRBJ1-6
CDR3 DNA: TGTGCCAGCAGCTTGAAATTGCAGGGTGGAAATTCACCCCTCCACTTT
CDR3 protein: CASSLKLQGGNSPLHF

clone size: .
V gene: TRBV7-2
D gene: TRBD2
J gene: TRBJ2-3
CDR3 DNA: TGTGCCAGCAGCTCCGTTGGGACTAGCGGGGCGGCCACAGATACGCAGTATTTT
CDR3 protein: CASSSVGTSGAATDTQYF

clone size: .
V gene: TRBV28
D gene: .
J gene: TRBJ2-1
CDR3 DNA: TGTGCCAGCAGTTTGGACTCTCGAAGTATCCCAATTCCCAATGAGCAGTTCTTC
CDR3 protein: CASSLDSRSIPIPNEQFF

clone size: once
V gene: TRBV21-1
D gene: .
J gene: TRBJ2-7
CDR3 DNA: TGTGCCAGCAGCAAAACCAGACACTTAGCCTACGAGCAGTACTTC
CDR3 protein: CASSKTRHLAYEQYF

clone size: few
V gene: TRBV9
D gene: TRBD1
J gene: TRBJ2-5
CDR3 DNA: TGTGCCAGCAGCCCCCCGGGACAGGGGGCCTTGGAGACCCAGTACTTC
CDR3 protein: CASSPPGQGALETQYF

clone size: .
V gene: TRBV19
D gene: TRBD1
J gene: TRBJ1-3
CDR3 DNA: TGTGCCAGTACCACGACAGGGGTAAATGGAAACACCATATATTTT
CDR3 protein: CASTTTGVNGNTIYF

clone size: .
V gene: TRBV19
D gene: .
J gene: TRBJ2-7
CDR3 DNA: TGTGCCAGCAGTACCCAGACGCGGACAGAGGCTACCTACGAGCAGTACTTC
CDR3 protein: CASSTQTRTEATYEQYF

clone size: .
V gene: TRBV3-1/TRBV3-2
D gene: .
J gene: TRBJ2-1
CDR3 DNA: TGTGCCAGCAGCCAAGGTGGGAAGGGGAGGAATGAGCAGTTCTTC
CDR3 protein: CASSQGGKGRNEQFF

clone size: .
V gene: TRBV7-9
D gene: .
J gene: TRBJ2-1
CDR3 DNA: TGTGCCAGCAGCTTAGTACAACACTACAATGAGCAGTTCTTC
CDR3 protein: CASSLVQHYNEQFF

clone size: .
V gene: TRBV2
D gene: .
J gene: TRBJ2-7
CDR3 DNA: TGTGCCAGCAGTGGTGAAAGGGACAAATACTACGAGCAGTACTTC
CDR3 protein: CASSGERDKYYEQYF

clone size: .
V gene: TRBV6-5
D gene: TRBD1
J gene: TRBJ1-1
CDR3 DNA: TGTGCCAGCAGTCCCCAGGACAGGGGGACTGAAGCTTTCTTT
CDR3 protein: CASSPQDRGTEAFF

clone size: .
V gene: TRBV27
D gene: .
J gene: TRBJ1-1
CDR3 DNA: TGTGCCAGCAGTTTACAGGGGAAGGGCACTGAAGCTTTCTTT
CDR3 protein: CASSLQGKGTEAFF

clone size: .
V gene: TRBV5-1
D gene: .
J gene: TRBJ1-1
CDR3 DNA: TGCGCCAGCAGCCCCTTAACAGGGATTTCGGCTGAAGCTTTCTTT
CDR3 protein: CASSPLTGISAEAFF

clone size: .
V gene: TRBV30
D gene: .
J gene: TRBJ1-1
CDR3 DNA: TGTGCCTGGAGTGTACCAGGGGTGAACACTGAAGCTTTCTTT
CDR3 protein: CAWSVPGVNTEAFF

clone size: .
V gene: TRBV3-1/TRBV3-2
D gene: .
J gene: TRBJ1-5
CDR3 DNA: TGTGCCAGCAGCCATTCTCAGGACTTCAAGCCCCAGCATTTT
CDR3 protein: CASSHSQDFKPQHF

clone size: .
V gene: TRBV15
D gene: .
J gene: TRBJ2-5
CDR3 DNA: TGTGCCACCAGCAGAGCTCGGGGAACACCCCAACAAGAGACCCAGTACTTC
CDR3 protein: CATSRARGTPQQETQYF

clone size: .
V gene: TRBV12-5
D gene: .
J gene: TRBJ2-1
CDR3 DNA: TGTGCTAGTGGTTTGGTACGGACTACAGGGAGGGGACTCTACAATGAGCAGTTCTTC
CDR3 protein: CASGLVRTTGRGLYNEQFF

clone size: .
V gene: TRBV29-1
D gene: .
J gene: TRBJ2-1
CDR3 DNA: TGCAGCGTGGCCGCTCGAAGGAGGGTCAATGAGCAGTTCTTC
CDR3 protein: CSVAARRRVNEQFF

clone size: .
V gene: TRBV4-2
D gene: .
J gene: TRBJ2-3
CDR3 DNA: TGTGCCAGCAGCCAACCCCGGAGGTTGACTAGAGATACGCAGTATTTT
CDR3 protein: CASSQPRRLTRDTQYF

clone size: few
V gene: TRBV28
D gene: TRBD1
J gene: TRBJ1-1
CDR3 DNA: TGTGCCAGCAGTCCGCCAGGGGGGCTTAACACTGAAGCTTTCTTT
CDR3 protein: CASSPPGGLNTEAFF

clone size: .
V gene: TRBV9
D gene: TRBD1
J gene: TRBJ2-1
CDR3 DNA: TGTGCCAGCAGCGTATCGACAGGGGATGAGCAGTTCTTC
CDR3 protein: CASSVSTGDEQFF

clone size: many
V gene: TRBV9
D gene: .
J gene: TRBJ2-2
CDR3 DNA: TGTGCCAGCAGCGTAGACAGGGTGGGCACCGGGGAGCTGTTTTTT
CDR3 protein: CASSVDRVGTGELFF

clone size: once
V gene: TRBV19
D gene: .
J gene: TRBJ1-4
CDR3 DNA: TGTGCCAGTAGTTGGACAGAAACTAATGAAAAACTGTTTTTT
CDR3 protein: CASSWTETNEKLFF

clone size: .
V gene: TRBV24-1
D gene: TRBD2
J gene: TRBJ2-2
CDR3 DNA: TGTGCCACCAGTGATGCAGGACTAGCGGGAGCTCGGGACGGGGAGCTGTTTTTT
CDR3 protein: CATSDAGLAGARDGELFF

clone size: .
V gene: TRBV2
D gene: .
J gene: TRBJ2-6
CDR3 DNA: TGTGCCAGCAATCCGGACAGTTCCGGGGCCAACGTCCTGACTTTC
CDR3 protein: CASNPDSSGANVLTF

clone size: .
V gene: TRBV19
D gene: .
J gene: TRBJ1-2
CDR3 DNA: TGTGCCAGTACCCTGACAGGCACCAACTTCTATGGCTACACCTTC
CDR3 protein: CASTLTGTNFYGYTF

clone size: .
V gene: TRBV19
D gene: .
J gene: TRBJ2-3
CDR3 DNA: TGTGCCAGTAGTATTCCGGGACTCAAAGATTCAGATACGCAGTATTTT
CDR3 protein: CASSIPGLKDSDTQYF

clone size: .
V gene: TRBV6-5
D gene: TRBD1
J gene: TRBJ1-2
CDR3 DNA: TGTGCCAGCACTTCGACAGGGGGCCACACCTTC
CDR3 protein: CASTSTGGHTF

clone size: .
V gene: TRBV6-1
D gene: .
J gene: TRBJ1-2
CDR3 DNA: TGTGCCAGCAGTGAAAATAGCATCACAGGTCACTATGGCTACACCTTC
CDR3 protein: CASSENSITGHYGYTF